The source of this T cell receptor (beta chain) is a study of blood T cell repertoires in COVID-19. Turning to the study itself: COVID-19 samples from acute and convalescent phases originated in the United States, Italy and Spain. T cells, B-cell-depleted T cells, or PBMCs provided the cDNA or gDNA that served as material.

In the authors' methods: Amplified reference gene primers provided the basis for estimating nucleated cell counts. Clones were read by immunoSEQ multiplex PCR, and TCRdb kept only the in-frame ones, dropping some. V and J calls plus clone size are reproduced from that table; the DNA served to infer D and trimming. The data hold about 75,000 clones, with 65% to 90% observed a single time. Germline V gene sequence: CDR1 SGHDN, CDR2 FVKESK. This CDR3 region has 15 residues. V shed 6 bases, J shed 7 bases, and the junction held 7 bases outside the gene matches. This sequence originates from a woman aged 45-65 years with acute or convalescent COVID-19. V gene TRBV14 combines with J gene TRBJ2-2; 11 nucleotides agree with TRBD2. The material sequenced was peripheral blood. The CDR3 spells CASSQTSGIGGELFF. In nucleotides, the CDR3 is TGTGCCAGCAGTCAGACTAGCGGGATCGGCGGGGAGCTGTTTTTT.